This T cell receptor (beta chain) was captured by sequencing in a study of shared clonotypes between healthy human individuals. TCRdb's table, derived via immunoSEQ multiplex PCR, lists solely in-frame clones and lacks some. The sample shows 2.3 million or so clones, over 85% of them seen only once. CDR3 size: 15 residues. Trimming took 7 bases from V and 4 from J; bases not matched to a gene: 9. The V gene's germline CDR1 is MDHEN and CDR2 SYDVKM. Study-wide findings and caveats: Specimens sampled were limited to blood, with tissue repertoires likely differing. Clonotype sharing among the donors was expected to vary with sequencing depth.

To note about this clone: What it binds is unknown.

Negatively enriched CD4+ T cells were divided by CD45RA into naive and memory. Source material: naive CD4+ T cells from PBMCs. Documented subset: CD45RA+ positively selected. The genes are TRBV28 and TRBJ2-1; 8 bases fit TRBD2. The receptor's source is a man aged 18 to 35 in good health. Some clones in this sample may be carry-over from other donors' samples. DNA for the CDR3: TGTGCCAGCACCAATCCCGGGACTAGATACAATGAGCAGTTCTTC. It is translated as CASTNPGTRYNEQFF.